Below, one TCR beta chain is given with its context. Its specificity is not known. The data originate from a study of CXCR3-negative and CXCR3-positive naive CD8 T cells. As for the study in general: The dataset comprises 120 million to 150 million TRB reads in total, with about 1.5 +/- 0.3 million reads per library.

Germline V lookup: CDR1 DFQATT, CDR2 SNEGSKA (reference sequence). The CDR3 consists of 14 residues. The TRB cDNA libraries were prepared by 5' RACE with UMI labels. TCRdb reanalyzed the 5' RACE reads, giving one entry per CDR3 protein sequence and no DNA. In total, the table holds 84,000 or so distinct CDR3 sequences. Every CD8+ subset sample held a few hundred thousand flow-sorted cells, done in triplicate. Cells that were CD45RO-CCR7+CD27+CD95- constituted naive CD8+ T cells. Findings and limits, study-wide: CXCR3-positive naive cells had TRB CDR3s that were more hydrophobic than CXCR3-negative naive cells had.

This receptor was identified in a human donor in good health. Some clones in this sample may be carry-over from other donors' samples. This chain links TRBV20-1 with TRBJ2-7. The sequencing sample was made of naive CXCR3+ CD8+ T cells from blood. The subset denotes: CD45RO-CCR7+CD27+CD95- naive CD8+ T cells expressing CXCR3 (TNR3+). CDR3 protein: CSALKYQTSYEQYF.